Included here is one T cell receptor (beta chain) sequence, with context. The V gene's germline CDR1 is SGHDT and CDR2 YYEEEE. The CDR3 loop spans 14 amino acids. The V end was cut by 4 bases, the J end by 1 base, with 11 bases between. Sequencing was performed with immunoSEQ multiplex PCR; in TCRdb, only in-frame clones are kept and a portion is missing. The sample records roughly 23,000 clones, 35% to 50% being singletons. The data stem from a study of graft-versus-host responses after intestinal transplantation. Overall study context: Transplant recipients had multivisceral, liver-intestinal, or isolated intestinal grafts. Tacrolimus plus steroids were given to all recipients for about 3 years, preceded by anti-thymocyte globulin induction.

Responders that carried the CFSE label, 200,000 of them, were plated with 200,000 irradiated, violet-dye-labeled stimulator cells. A sort after the reaction isolated proliferating CFSE-low CD3+CD4+ and CD3+CD8+ responders. Study findings and constraints: GvH clones were found in recipient marrow; some appeared first in ileum or blood.

The clonotype was recovered from a human patient who was an organ donor for intestinal transplantation. The chain carries TRBV5-6 and TRBJ1-2; the D is unclear. This specimen was alloreactive CD8+ T cells from a mixed lymphocyte reaction culture, taken before transplantation. Subset noted: CFSE-low proliferating T cells sorted from approximately 6-day pre-transplant mixed lymphocyte reaction (GvH or HvG direction). The CDR3 loop reads CASSGRYGNYGYTF. The CDR3 DNA follows: TGTGCCAGCAGCGGGCGGTATGGTAACTATGGCTACACCTTC.